The 17 T cell receptor beta chains below come from one sample, sequenced in a study of shared clonotypes between healthy human individuals. TCRdb keeps only in-frame clones here, not all; method: immunoSEQ multiplex PCR. The sample has roughly 1,600,000 clones, less than 99% seen once. Sequenced input: naive CD4+ T cells sorted from blood. Documented subset: CD45RA+ positively selected. All receptors come from a man aged 25-40 years in good health.

The count of this clone is one. The chain carries TRBV5-1 and TRBJ2-2; TRBD1 might be the D (6 bases). Germline V gene lookup returns CDR1 SGHRS and CDR2 YFSETQ. The CDR3 contains 17 residues. Between the trimmed V and J ends, which lost 2 bases and 0 bases, there was a span of 14 bases. CDR3 in amino acids: CASSLPPGQSNTGELFF. CDR3 sequence (DNA): TGCGCCAGCAGCTTACCGCCCGGACAGTCGAACACCGGGGAGCTGTTTTTT.

The rearrangement joins TRBV7-2 to TRBJ2-1; tentatively, D is TRBD2 (6 bases). The V and J ends lost 9 bases and 3 bases respectively, with 9 bases between them. The CDR3 has 12 amino acids. Per the germline V gene, CDR1 is SGHTA and CDR2 is FQGNSA. This CDR3 is CARTGLYNEQFF. CDR3 sequence (DNA): TGTGCCAGGACGGGACTCTACAATGAGCAGTTCTTC.

This chain uses TRBV5-4 with TRBJ2-1, with D possibly matching TRBD2 (5 bases). CDR3 length: 15 amino acids. CDR1 SGHNT and CDR2 YYREEE come from the germline V gene (reference sequence). The V end lost 1 base, the J end lost 3 bases, and 11 bases lay between the germline ends. CDR3 in amino acids: CASSLSVANYNEQFF. The CDR3 nucleotides are TGTGCCAGCAGCTTGAGTGTAGCGAACTACAATGAGCAGTTCTTC.

The chain is built from TRBV11-2 and TRBJ1-5, with D maybe TRBD1 (6 bases). Germline V gene lookup returns CDR1 SGHAT and CDR2 FQNNGV. This CDR3 contains 18 residues. V lost 3 bases and J lost 0, with 18 bases in between. CDR3 amino acids: CASSLGTGLVYSNQPQHF. CDR3 in DNA: TGTGCCAGCAGCTTGGGTACAGGGTTGGTGTATAGCAATCAGCCCCAGCATTTT.

The rearrangement uses TRBV2 and TRBJ2-1; either TRBD1 or TRBD2 may supply D (5 bases each). V was cut by 5 bases and J by 4 bases, with 15 bases left in between. The CDR3 is 15 residues long. Germline V gene data show CDR1 as SNHLY and CDR2 as FYNNEI. CDR3 loop: CASSSPGPTYNEQFF. For the CDR3, the DNA is TGTGCCAGCAGTTCCCCGGGACCGACATACAATGAGCAGTTCTTC.

The chain uses TRBV28 and TRBJ2-3, with 7 bases lining up with TRBD2. The J segment lost 2 bases and the V segment lost 4 bases, leaving 12 bases of the junction unmatched. This CDR3 has 17 residues. CDR1 is MDHEN, CDR2 SYDVKM, per germline. CDR3 amino acids: CASSYQSGNLITDTQYF. Here the CDR3 DNA reads TGTGCCAGCAGTTACCAGAGCGGGAACCTCATCACAGATACGCAGTATTTT. The whole variable domain, remainder taken from reference TRBV28 and TRBJ2-3, is DVKVTQSSRYLVKRTGEKVFLECVQDMDHENMFWYRQDPGLGLRLIYFSYDVKMKEKGDIPEGYSVSREKKERFSLILESASTNQTSMYLCASSYQSGNLITDTQYFGPGTRLTVL.

V is TRBV5-4 and J is TRBJ2-5; tentative D call: TRBD2 (5 bases). Per the germline V gene, CDR1 is SGHNT and CDR2 is YYREEE (reference sequence). V lost 4 bases and J 6 bases, leaving 19 bases between the germline ends. The CDR3 consists of 15 residues. The CDR3 nucleotides are TGTGCCAGCAGCCCTAATGGACGGCTCGGGAAGACCCAGTACTTC. It encodes CASSPNGRLGKTQYF.

The chain is built from TRBV9 and TRBJ2-1; D is possibly TRBD2 (6 bases). The length of the CDR3 is 15 residues. V was cut by 3 bases and J by 2 bases, with 12 bases left in between. Germline loops: CDR1 SGDLS, CDR2 YYNGEE. In DNA form, the CDR3 reads TGTGCCAGCAGCGGGCGGGATGAAACCTACAATGAGCAGTTCTTC. This sequence encodes CASSGRDETYNEQFF.

V gene TRBV5-1 combines with J gene TRBJ2-5; the D is unclear. Germline lookup yields CDR1 SGHRS and CDR2 YFSETQ. V was shortened by 4 bases and J by 1 base, with 17 bases between the two germline ends. The CDR3 length is 16 residues. The CDR3 region has the DNA TGCGCCAGCAGCGAGGCAATCCGGGCAAGCCAAGAGACCCAGTACTTC. Translating it yields CASSEAIRASQETQYF. Combining the CDR3 with reference TRBV5-1 and TRBJ2-5 gives the whole variable domain KAGVTQTPRYLIKTRGQQVTLSCSPISGHRSVSWYQQTPGQGLQFLFEYFSETQRNKGNFPGRFSGRQFSNSRSEMNVSTLELGDSALYLCASSEAIRASQETQYFGPGTRLLVL.

V is TRBV5-1 and J is TRBJ2-1, with 9 bases fitting TRBD2. The V segment lost 0 bases and the J segment 3 bases; nucleotides outside the gene matches: 4. The germline CDR1 and CDR2 sequences are SGHRS and YFSETQ. The CDR3 spans 16 residues. The CDR3 nucleotides read TGCGCCAGCAGCTTGGCGGGACTAGCCCGCTACAATGAGCAGTTCTTC. Its translation: CASSLAGLARYNEQFF. Looking up the rest from reference TRBV5-1 and TRBJ2-1 gives the full variable domain: KAGVTQTPRYLIKTRGQQVTLSCSPISGHRSVSWYQQTPGQGLQFLFEYFSETQRNKGNFPGRFSGRQFSNSRSEMNVSTLELGDSALYLCASSLAGLARYNEQFFGPGTRLTVL.

The chain carries TRBV19 and TRBJ2-5, with D possibly being TRBD2 (6 bases). V gave up 3 bases and J gave up 5 bases, with 19 bases separating them. Germline assignment: CDR1 LNHDA and CDR2 SQIVND (reference sequence). This CDR3 spans 16 amino acids. CDR3 sequence reads: CASSISSGGFGETQYF. CDR3 DNA: TGTGCCAGTAGTATTTCCTCTGGAGGGTTTGGGGAGACCCAGTACTTC.

V and J are TRBV9 and TRBJ2-5; 11 nucleotides agree with TRBD2. The CDR3 is 16 amino acids. Germline V gene data show CDR1 as SGDLS and CDR2 as YYNGEE. V shed 4 bases, J shed 4 bases, and the junction held 9 bases outside the gene matches. CDR3 nucleotide sequence: TGTGCCAGCAGCATTACGCCTAGCGGGAGGTCAGAGACCCAGTACTTC. This gives the protein CASSITPSGRSETQYF.

CDR3 sequence: CASSDRGYGYTF. The CDR3 DNA reads TGTGCCAGCAGTGACAGGGGTTATGGCTACACCTTC. This chain links TRBV25-1 with TRBJ1-2; D is possibly TRBD1 (6 bases). Germline CDR1 is MGHDK and CDR2 is SYGVNS. The CDR3 length is 12 residues. V was trimmed by 3 bases and J by 5 bases, leaving 7 bases between them.

V is TRBV29-1 and J is TRBJ1-2; D uncertain. Trimming pared 3 bases from V and 8 bases from J, leaving 7 bases between. CDR1 SQVTM and CDR2 ANQGSEA come from the germline V gene. This CDR3 region has 10 residues. The CDR3 DNA follows: TGCAGCGTTGATTCCGAGGGCTACACCTTC. Its translation is CSVDSEGYTF.

The rearrangement links TRBV10-3 to TRBJ2-1; D gene uncertain. V was clipped by 0 bases and J by 7 bases, with 4 bases between them. The germline V gene encodes CDR1 ENHRY and CDR2 SYGVKD. The CDR3 is 12 amino acids. CDR3 nucleotides: TGTGCCATCAGTGAGTCGGCGAATGAGCAGTTCTTC. Its protein product is CAISESANEQFF.

This chain connects TRBV9 to TRBJ2-2, with 9 bases fitting TRBD2. Trimming removed 2 bases from V and 6 bases from J; junction bases left unmatched: 5. The CDR3 covers 15 residues. Germline V gives CDR1 SGDLS, CDR2 YYNGEE. The DNA of the CDR3 is TGTGCCAGCAGCGTTGCGGGAGGGCCCCCCGGGGAGCTGTTTTTT. It is translated as CASSVAGGPPGELFF. The complete variable domain, with remaining parts taken from reference TRBV9 and TRBJ2-2, reads DSGVTQTPKHLITATGQRVTLRCSPRSGDLSVYWYQQSLDQGLQFLIQYYNGEERAKGNILERFSAQQFPDLHSELNLSSLELGDSALYFCASSVAGGPPGELFFGEGSRLTVL.

The V gene is TRBV13, the J gene TRBJ2-2, with 10 bases aligning to TRBD2. V shed 1 base and J 1 base; nucleotides not matched to a gene: 18. The CDR3 has 22 residues. The germline V gene has CDR1 PRHDT and CDR2 FYEKMQ (reference sequence). CDR3 sequence: CASSLEWEWTSGPKQNTGELFF. The CDR3 DNA sequence: TGTGCCAGCAGCTTAGAGTGGGAGTGGACTAGCGGCCCTAAACAGAACACCGGGGAGCTGTTTTTT.